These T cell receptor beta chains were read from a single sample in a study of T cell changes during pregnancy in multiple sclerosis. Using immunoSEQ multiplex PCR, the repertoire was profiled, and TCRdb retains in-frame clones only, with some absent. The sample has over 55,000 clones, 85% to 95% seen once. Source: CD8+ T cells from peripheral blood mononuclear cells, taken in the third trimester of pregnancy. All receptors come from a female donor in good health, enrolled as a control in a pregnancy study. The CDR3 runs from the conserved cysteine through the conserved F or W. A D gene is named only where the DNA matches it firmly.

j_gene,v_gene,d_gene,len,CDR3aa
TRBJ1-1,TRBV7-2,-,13,CASSKTWNTEAFF
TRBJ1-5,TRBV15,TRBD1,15,CATSREDRGYQPQHF
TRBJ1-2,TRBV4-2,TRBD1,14,CASSQVDRGEGYTF
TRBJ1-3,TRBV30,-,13,CAWKGTNGNTIYF
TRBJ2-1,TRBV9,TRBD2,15,CASSVGGGRDNEQFF
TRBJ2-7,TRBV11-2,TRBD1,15,CASSSYSGQVYEQYF
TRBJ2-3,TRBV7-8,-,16,CASSQERGGYTDTQYF
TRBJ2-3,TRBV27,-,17,CASSPSTSRSSTDTQYF
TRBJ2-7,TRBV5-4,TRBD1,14,CASSSNRGRDEQYF
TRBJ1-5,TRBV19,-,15,CASREVMSGNQPQHF
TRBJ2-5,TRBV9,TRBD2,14,CASSVASGAETQYF